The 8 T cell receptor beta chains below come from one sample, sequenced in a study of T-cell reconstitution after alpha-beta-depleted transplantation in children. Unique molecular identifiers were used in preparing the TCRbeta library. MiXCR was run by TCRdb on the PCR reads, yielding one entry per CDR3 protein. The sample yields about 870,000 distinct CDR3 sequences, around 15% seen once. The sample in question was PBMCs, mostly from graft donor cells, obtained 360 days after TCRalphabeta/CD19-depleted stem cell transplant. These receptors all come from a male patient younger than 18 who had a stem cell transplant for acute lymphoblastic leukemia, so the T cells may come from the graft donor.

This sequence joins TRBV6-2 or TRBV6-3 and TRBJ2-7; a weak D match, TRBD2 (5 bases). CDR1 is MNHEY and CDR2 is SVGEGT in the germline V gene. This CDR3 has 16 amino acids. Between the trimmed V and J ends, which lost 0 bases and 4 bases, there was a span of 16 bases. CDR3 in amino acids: CASSYSTGTSKYEQYF. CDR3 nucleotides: TGTGCCAGCAGTTACTCGACGGGAACTTCTAAGTACGAGCAGTACTTC.

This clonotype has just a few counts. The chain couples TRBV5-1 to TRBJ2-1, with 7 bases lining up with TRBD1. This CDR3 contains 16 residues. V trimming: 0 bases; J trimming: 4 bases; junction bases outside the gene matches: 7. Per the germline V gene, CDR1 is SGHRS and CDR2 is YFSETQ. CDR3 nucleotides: TGCGCCAGCAGCTTGGCCGTAGGGACAGCATACAATGAGCAGTTCTTC. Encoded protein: CASSLAVGTAYNEQFF.

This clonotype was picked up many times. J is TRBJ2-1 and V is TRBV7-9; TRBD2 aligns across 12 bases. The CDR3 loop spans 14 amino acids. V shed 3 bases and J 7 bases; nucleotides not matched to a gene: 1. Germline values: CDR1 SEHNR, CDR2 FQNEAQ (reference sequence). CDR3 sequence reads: CASSFGLAGNEQFF. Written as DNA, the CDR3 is TGTGCCAGCAGCTTTGGACTAGCGGGGAATGAGCAGTTCTTC.

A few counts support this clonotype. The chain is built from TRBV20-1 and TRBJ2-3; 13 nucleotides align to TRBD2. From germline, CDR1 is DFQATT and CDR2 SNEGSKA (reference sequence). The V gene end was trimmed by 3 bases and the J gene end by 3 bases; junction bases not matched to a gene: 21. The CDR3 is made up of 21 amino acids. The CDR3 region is CSASPKIGGLLAGGPTDTQYF. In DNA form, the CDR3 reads TGCAGTGCTAGTCCCAAAATCGGGGGTTTACTAGCGGGAGGGCCAACAGATACGCAGTATTTT.

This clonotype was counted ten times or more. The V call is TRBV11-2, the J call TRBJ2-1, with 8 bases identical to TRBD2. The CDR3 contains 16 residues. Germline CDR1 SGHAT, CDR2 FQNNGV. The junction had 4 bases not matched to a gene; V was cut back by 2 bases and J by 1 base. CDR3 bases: TGTGCCAGCAGCTTAAATTCGGGAGGGTCCTACAATGAGCAGTTCTTC. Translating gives CASSLNSGGSYNEQFF.

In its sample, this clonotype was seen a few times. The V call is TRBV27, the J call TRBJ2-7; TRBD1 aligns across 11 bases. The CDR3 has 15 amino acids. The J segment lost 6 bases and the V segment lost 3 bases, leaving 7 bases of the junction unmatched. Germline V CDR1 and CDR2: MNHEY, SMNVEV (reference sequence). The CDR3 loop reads CASSFFGTGGFEQYF. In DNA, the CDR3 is TGTGCCAGCAGTTTCTTCGGGACAGGGGGGTTCGAGCAGTACTTC.

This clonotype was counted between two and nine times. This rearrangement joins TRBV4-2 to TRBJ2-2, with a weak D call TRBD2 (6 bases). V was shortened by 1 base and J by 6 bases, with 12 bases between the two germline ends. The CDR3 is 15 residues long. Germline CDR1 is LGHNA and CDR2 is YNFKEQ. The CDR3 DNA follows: TGTGCCAGCAGCCAAGTCGATCGGAGGGCCGGGGAGCTGTTTTTT. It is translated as CASSQVDRRAGELFF.

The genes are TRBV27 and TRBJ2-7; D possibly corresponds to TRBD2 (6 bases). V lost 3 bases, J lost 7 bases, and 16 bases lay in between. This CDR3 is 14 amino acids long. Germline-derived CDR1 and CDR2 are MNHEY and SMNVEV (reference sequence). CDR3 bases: TGTGCCAGCAGTTTTGGGGGGTCTCCTGTGGAGCAGTACTTC. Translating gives CASSFGGSPVEQYF.